Listed below are T cell receptor beta chains from one sample, sequenced in a study of naive and memory T cell subsets. TCRdb itself ran the UMI-ligation and nested PCR reads through MiXCR, one entry per CDR3 protein. Here the sample spans around 100,000 distinct CDR3 sequences, around 15% being singletons. The sequenced material came from naive CD8+ T cells from blood. The receptors originated from a human donor in good health. Each CDR3 is given with its conserved first and last residue. D genes are given only for firm matches. Not every row has a clone size; where given, it reads once, few, many or a size class.

abundance,v_gene,j_gene,d_gene,CDR3nt,CDR3aa
.,TRBV29-1,TRBJ2-7,TRBD2,TGCAGCGTACCAATGCTAGCGGGGAGCTCCTACGAGCAGTACTTC,CSVPMLAGSSYEQYF
.,TRBV12-3/TRBV12-4,TRBJ2-5,.,TGTGCCAGCAGTTTAAGAGGGGACGAGACCCAGTACTTC,CASSLRGDETQYF
few,TRBV2,TRBJ1-6,.,TGTGCCAGCAGGGAAGAGGGGGTAACTCCGACACCCCTCCACTTT,CASREEGVTPTPLHF
few,TRBV6-2/TRBV6-3,TRBJ2-7,.,TGTGCCAGCAGTACAAGCTACTCCTACGAGCAGTACTTC,CASSTSYSYEQYF
few,TRBV24-1,TRBJ2-7,.,TGTGCCACCAGTGATTTGGAGTTTGGTCGGCAGTACTTC,CATSDLEFGRQYF
many,TRBV20-1,TRBJ2-4,TRBD1,TGCAGTGCAACCCCTCATGACAGGGTTCACAACATTCAGTACTTC,CSATPHDRVHNIQYF
few,TRBV7-9,TRBJ1-6,.,TGTGCCAGCAGCTCGACAGGACAACTAAATTCACCCCTCCACTTT,CASSSTGQLNSPLHF
many,TRBV25-1,TRBJ2-7,TRBD1,TGTGCCAGCAGGGACAGGGGGACCTACGAGCAGTACTTC,CASRDRGTYEQYF
.,TRBV12-3/TRBV12-4,TRBJ2-3,.,TGTGCCAGCAGCCGGGCCGGGGAGCACACGCAGTATTTT,CASSRAGEHTQYF
.,TRBV29-1,TRBJ2-1,.,TGCAGCGTTGCGCCCGGCACCGGGGCCGTTGAGCAGTTCTTC,CSVAPGTGAVEQFF
few,TRBV4-3,TRBJ2-7,TRBD2,TGCGCCAGCAGCCAAGGCGGGGGGGCCGAGCAGTACTTC,CASSQGGGAEQYF
few,TRBV25-1,TRBJ2-5,.,TGTGCCAGCAGGAAAAATTCGGAGCCCCAAGAGACCCAGTACTTC,CASRKNSEPQETQYF
.,TRBV10-3,TRBJ2-7,.,TGTGCCATCAGTCGGGGGCCACCCTACGAGCAGTACTTC,CAISRGPPYEQYF
.,TRBV10-3,TRBJ2-1,.,TGTGCCATCAGTGACAAGGACAGTAAGCAGTTCTTC,CAISDKDSKQFF
.,TRBV6-6,TRBJ1-5,.,TGTGCCAGCAGCGGGGTTGGTCAGCCCCAGCATTTT,CASSGVGQPQHF
many,TRBV20-1,TRBJ2-1,.,TGCAGTGCTAGGACTGACACTTCCTACAATGAGCAGTTCTTC,CSARTDTSYNEQFF
.,TRBV7-3,TRBJ2-2,.,TGTGCCAGCAGCCCAACGTTGGGGGCCGGAACCGGGGAGCTGTTTTTT,CASSPTLGAGTGELFF
.,TRBV27,TRBJ1-1,.,TGTGCCAGCAGTCAGGACAGAGGGGGATTAACTGAAGCTTTCTTT,CASSQDRGGLTEAFF
many,TRBV7-3,TRBJ2-1,TRBD2,TGTGCCAGCAGCTTATCTAGCGGGGGGGGAAATGAGCAGTTCTTC,CASSLSSGGGNEQFF
many,TRBV2,TRBJ2-1,.,TGTGCCAGCAGTGGAAACAATGAGCAGTTCTTC,CASSGNNEQFF
few,TRBV5-4,TRBJ1-1,TRBD1,TGTGCCAGCAGGCAGCGCACAGGGGGCGCGAACACTGAAGCTTTCTTT,CASRQRTGGANTEAFF
few,TRBV12-3/TRBV12-4,TRBJ2-7,.,TGTGCCAGCAGTTTTGAGCTGGGGGGGCAGTACTTC,CASSFELGGQYF
many,TRBV4-2,TRBJ2-7,.,TGTGCCAGCAGCCAATCTGGGGGTACCTACGAGCAGTACTTC,CASSQSGGTYEQYF
few,TRBV7-9,TRBJ1-2,.,TGTGCCAGCACACTTGTGGGGGAGTCCTATGGCTACACCTTC,CASTLVGESYGYTF
few,TRBV19,TRBJ2-2,TRBD1,TGTGCCAGTACTCTGGCTTGGACAGGGGGAACCGGGGAGCTGTTTTTT,CASTLAWTGGTGELFF
many,TRBV7-6,TRBJ1-1,TRBD1,TGTGCCAGCAGCTTGACAGGGTCGCCCACTGAAGCTTTCTTT,CASSLTGSPTEAFF
few,TRBV20-1,TRBJ2-2,.,TGCAGTGCTATAAGAGGGGACACCGGGGAGCTGTTTTTT,CSAIRGDTGELFF
few,TRBV4-3,TRBJ1-4,TRBD1,TGCGCCAGCAGCCAAGAGGGGACCTGGACAGGGACTAATGAAAAACTGTTTTTT,CASSQEGTWTGTNEKLFF
.,TRBV29-1,TRBJ2-1,.,TGCAGCGCCCATAGCGACTACGCCTACAATGAGCAGTTCTTC,CSAHSDYAYNEQFF
.,TRBV6-2/TRBV6-3,TRBJ2-3,.,TGTGCCAGCAGCCCTCGACTCCCCTGGGGGGCTGAAGATACGCAGTATTTT,CASSPRLPWGAEDTQYF
many,TRBV4-1,TRBJ2-2,.,TGCGCCAGCAGCCAAGGACGGGGCGCGGACACCGGGGAGCTGTTTTTT,CASSQGRGADTGELFF
.,TRBV6-6,TRBJ2-5,.,TGTGCCAGCAGTTACAGCCAAGAGACCCAGTACTTC,CASSYSQETQYF
many,TRBV5-4,TRBJ2-7,TRBD1,TGTGCCAGCAGCTTCGGGACAGGGGGAGGGTGGGAGCAGTACTTC,CASSFGTGGGWEQYF
.,TRBV29-1,TRBJ2-7,TRBD1,TGCAGCGTAGGCACGGACAGGCAGTTCTACGAGCAGTACTTC,CSVGTDRQFYEQYF
.,TRBV13,TRBJ2-1,TRBD1,TGTGCCAGCAGCTTAGGAGGCAGGGGGAACAATGAGCAGTTCTTC,CASSLGGRGNNEQFF
few,TRBV5-6,TRBJ2-7,TRBD1,TGTGCCAGCAGCCTAGGGACAGGGGTCTACGAGCAGTACTTC,CASSLGTGVYEQYF
many,TRBV7-2,TRBJ1-1,TRBD1,TGTGCCAGCAGCTACCCCGACAGGGGGTACACTGAAGCTTTCTTT,CASSYPDRGYTEAFF
few,TRBV7-3,TRBJ2-3,.,TGTGCCAGCAGCTTGCGGGGCTACAGGGGAGGCATAGCAGATACGCAGTATTTT,CASSLRGYRGGIADTQYF
.,TRBV28,TRBJ1-6,.,TGTGCCAGCAGTTTTCCGGGGAACAATTCACCCCTCCACTTT,CASSFPGNNSPLHF
.,TRBV21-1,TRBJ2-7,.,TGTGCCAGCAGCAAATTGGGTAGAACCGAGCAGTACTTC,CASSKLGRTEQYF
many,TRBV20-1,TRBJ2-5,.,TGCAGTGCTAGAGATCCACGATTAGGGCCCCAAGAGACCCAGTACTTC,CSARDPRLGPQETQYF
few,TRBV29-1,TRBJ2-1,.,TGCAGCGTGGCAGTCGGCGAGAATGAGCAGTTCTTC,CSVAVGENEQFF
.,TRBV12-5,TRBJ2-1,.,TGTGCTAGTGGTTTGAGGGGTGACGAGCAGTTCTTC,CASGLRGDEQFF
few,TRBV10-3,TRBJ2-1,.,TGTGCCATCAGTGAATCTTGGAACTCCTTTTACAATGAGCAGTTCTTC,CAISESWNSFYNEQFF